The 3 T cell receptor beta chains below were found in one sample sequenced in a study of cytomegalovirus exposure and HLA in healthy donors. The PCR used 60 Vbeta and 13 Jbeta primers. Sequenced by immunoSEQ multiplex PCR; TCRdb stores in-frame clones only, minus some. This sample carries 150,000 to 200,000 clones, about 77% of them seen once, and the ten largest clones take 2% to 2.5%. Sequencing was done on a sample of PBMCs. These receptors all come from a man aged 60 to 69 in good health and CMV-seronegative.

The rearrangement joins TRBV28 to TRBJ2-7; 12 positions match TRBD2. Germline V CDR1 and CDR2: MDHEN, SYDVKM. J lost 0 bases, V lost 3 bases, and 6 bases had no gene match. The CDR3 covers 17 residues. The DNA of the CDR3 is TGTGCCAGCAGTTTTGCCCTAGCGGGAGGGCTCTCCTACGAGCAGTACTTC. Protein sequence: CASSFALAGGLSYEQYF.

In nucleotides, the CDR3 is TGTGCCAGCTCAGCGTTACAGGGGGCGAGGGGAGAGACCCAGTACTTC. It encodes CASSALQGARGETQYF. This rearrangement joins TRBV18 to TRBJ2-5; 9 bases are shared with TRBD1. V dropped 5 bases and J dropped 4; count of bases not matched to a gene: 11. From germline, CDR1 is KGHSH and CDR2 LQKENI. The CDR3 totals 16 residues. The entire variable domain, with the rest obtained from reference TRBV18 and TRBJ2-5, is as follows: NAGVMQNPRHLVRRRGQEARLRCSPMKGHSHVYWYRQLPEEGLKFMVYLQKENIIDESGMPKERFSAEFPKEGPSILRIQQVVRGDSAAYFCASSALQGARGETQYFGPGTRLLVL.

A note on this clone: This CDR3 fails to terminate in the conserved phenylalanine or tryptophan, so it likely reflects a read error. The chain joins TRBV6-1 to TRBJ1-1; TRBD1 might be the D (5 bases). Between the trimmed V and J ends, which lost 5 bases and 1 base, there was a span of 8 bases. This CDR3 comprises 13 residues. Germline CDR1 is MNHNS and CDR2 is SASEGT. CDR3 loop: CASSIGQNTEAFL. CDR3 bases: TGTGCCAGCAGTATTGGACAGAACACTGAAGCTTTCCTT.